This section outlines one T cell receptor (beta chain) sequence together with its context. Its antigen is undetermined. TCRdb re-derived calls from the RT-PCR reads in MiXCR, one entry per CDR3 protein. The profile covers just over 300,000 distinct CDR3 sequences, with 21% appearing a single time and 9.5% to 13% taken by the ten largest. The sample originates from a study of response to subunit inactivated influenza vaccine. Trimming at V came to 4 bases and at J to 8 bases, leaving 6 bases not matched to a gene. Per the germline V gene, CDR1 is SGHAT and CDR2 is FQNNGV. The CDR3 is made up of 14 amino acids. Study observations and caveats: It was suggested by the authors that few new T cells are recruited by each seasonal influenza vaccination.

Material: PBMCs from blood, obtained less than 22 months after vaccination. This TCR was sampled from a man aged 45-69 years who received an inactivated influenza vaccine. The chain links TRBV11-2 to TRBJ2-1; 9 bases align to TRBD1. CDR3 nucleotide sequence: TGTGCCAGCAGCTCCGGACAGGGGACGTATGAGCAGTTCTTC. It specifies CASSSGQGTYEQFF.